Listed below are T cell receptor beta chains from one sample, sequenced in a study of siplizumab effects on memory and regulatory T cells. Assay: immunoSEQ multiplex PCR; the TCRdb copy retains only in-frame clones and omits some. The sample shows over 100,000 clones, roughly nine tenths of them seen only once. Sequencing was done on a sample of Tregs sorted from blood. These TCRs come from a human donor in good health. CDR3s include the opening cysteine and the closing phenylalanine or tryptophan. The D gene is left open where the match is weak. Rows give clone size only sometimes, using once, few, many, or a class for an expanded clone.

clone_size | d_call | j_call | v_call | cdr3_aa | cdr3_nt
- | - | TRBJ2-3 | TRBV27 | CASSLMGYADTQYF | TGTGCCAGCAGTTTGATGGGTTACGCAGATACGCAGTATTTT
- | TRBD1 | TRBJ2-1 | TRBV6-5 | CASKRDRSYNEQFF | TGTGCCAGCAAAAGGGACAGATCATACAATGAGCAGTTCTTC
- | - | TRBJ1-6 | TRBV1 | CTSSRGGKGNSPLHF | TGCACCAGCAGCCGAGGGGGAAAGGGAAATTCACCCCTCCACTTT
- | - | TRBJ2-3 | TRBV6-5 | CASSYGRSTQYF | TGTGCCAGCAGTTACGGCCGCAGCACGCAGTATTTT
- | - | TRBJ1-1 | TRBV21-1 | CALTEGGGRNTEAFF | TGTGCCTTGACTGAAGGGGGCGGTCGGAACACTGAAGCTTTCTTT
- | - | TRBJ1-4 | TRBV18 | CASSPGEYGEKLFF | TGTGCCAGCTCACCAGGGGAATATGGAGAAAAACTGTTTTTT
once | TRBD1 | TRBJ1-2 | TRBV7-9 | CASSRQGANYGYTF | TGTGCCAGCAGCCGACAGGGGGCCAACTATGGCTACACCTTC
- | - | TRBJ1-2 | TRBV21-1 | CASSLTGGADGYTF | TGTGCCAGCAGCCTCACAGGGGGCGCGGATGGCTACACCTTC
- | TRBD1 | TRBJ2-2 | TRBV7-9 | CASSSALQGRGELFF | TGTGCCAGCAGCTCAGCCCTACAGGGGCGCGGGGAGCTGTTTTTT
- | TRBD2 | TRBJ2-1 | TRBV11-2 | CASKMSGGQVNEQFF | TGTGCCAGCAAGATGTCGGGGGGGCAAGTCAATGAGCAGTTCTTC
once | TRBD1 | TRBJ2-1 | TRBV5-1 | CASITGTGGWNEQFF | TGCGCCAGCATCACCGGGACAGGGGGCTGGAATGAGCAGTTCTTC
- | TRBD2 | TRBJ2-2 | TRBV19 | CASRRLAPTGELFF | TGTGCCAGTAGAAGACTAGCGCCCACCGGGGAGCTGTTTTTT
- | - | TRBJ1-2 | TRBV7-9 | CASSSLTVTYGYTF | TGTGCCAGCAGCTCCCTGACAGTAACTTATGGCTACACCTTC
- | - | TRBJ1-1 | TRBV6-1 | CASSTSGLAEAFF | TGTGCCAGCAGTACATCCGGTCTGGCTGAAGCTTTCTTT
once | - | TRBJ2-7 | TRBV7-9 | CASSLSVDQVYEQYF | TGTGCCAGCAGCTTAAGTGTGGACCAGGTCTACGAGCAGTACTTC
- | TRBD2 | TRBJ2-1 | TRBV15 | CATYAAGGPWNEQFF | TGTGCCACCTATGCAGCGGGAGGGCCGTGGAATGAGCAGTTCTTC
- | - | TRBJ1-5 | TRBV7-2 | CASSLPPGVPGLNQPQHF | TGTGCCAGCAGCCTACCCCCCGGGGTACCAGGCCTCAATCAGCCCCAGCATTTT
- | - | TRBJ1-2 | TRBV11-2 | CASSRAPRTEIYYGYTF | TGTGCCAGCAGCCGGGCCCCGAGGACCGAAATTTACTATGGCTACACCTTC
- | TRBD1 | TRBJ1-2 | TRBV7-9 | CASSFRDRVYGYTF | TGTGCCAGCAGCTTCCGGGACAGGGTTTATGGCTACACCTTC
- | - | TRBJ2-1 | TRBV30 | CAWRAPWGNEQFF | TGTGCCTGGAGGGCCCCCTGGGGCAATGAGCAGTTCTTC
- | - | TRBJ1-6 | TRBV6-5 | CASSYSGTNYNSPLHF | TGTGCCAGCAGTTACTCGGGCACGAATTATAATTCACCCCTCCACTTT
- | - | TRBJ2-3 | TRBV7-9 | CASSALDSGTDTQYF | TGTGCCAGCAGCGCACTCGATTCGGGCACAGATACGCAGTATTTT